These T cell receptor beta chains were read from a single sample in a study of TIL therapy for anti-PD-1-resistant metastatic lung cancer. TCRdb's copy holds only in-frame clones and misses some; the assay was immunoSEQ multiplex PCR. This sample has more than 90,000 clones; about two thirds occur once, and the top ten carry around 9.9%. This material consisted of tumor tissue, taken at baseline. The receptors here all came from a person aged 25 to 85 with non-small cell lung cancer. The CDR3 runs from the conserved cysteine through the conserved F or W. The D gene is left open where the match is weak. Only part of the rows carry a size: once, few, many, or a class if the clone is expanded.

J | size | V | D | DNA | CDR3
TRBJ1-6 | - | TRBV7-9 | - | TGTGCCAGCAGCTTCTTAGGCACGAATTCACCCCTCCACTTT | CASSFLGTNSPLHF
TRBJ2-3 | - | TRBV5-1 | - | TGCGCCAGCAGCTTGGTGGGTTACACAGATACGCAGTATTTT | CASSLVGYTDTQYF
TRBJ1-1 | few | TRBV28 | - | TGTGCCAGCAGTCCAGTGTTGGGGCGTCGGACTGAAGCTTTCTTT | CASSPVLGRRTEAFF
TRBJ1-1 | - | TRBV7-9 | - | TGTGCCAGCAGTTCGATCCGGGGAGGTACGAACACTGAAGCTTTCTTT | CASSSIRGGTNTEAFF
TRBJ2-7 | - | TRBV28 | - | TGTGCCAGCAATGGAGGGACCTTTGAAGAGCAGTACTTC | CASNGGTFEEQYF
TRBJ2-1 | - | TRBV7-9 | - | TGTGCCAGCAGCTTAGGGCGGGATGAGCAGTTCTTC | CASSLGRDEQFF
TRBJ1-6 | once | TRBV7-2 | TRBD1 | TGTGCCAGCAGCCAAGGACAGGGGGCCAGTTCACCCCTCCACTTT | CASSQGQGASSPLHF
TRBJ2-7 | few | TRBV7-8 | - | TGTGCCAGCAGCTTAGCCCTCACCCAGGGAAGCCACGAGCAGTACTTC | CASSLALTQGSHEQYF
TRBJ1-1 | - | TRBV4-1 | TRBD1 | TGCGCCAGCAGCCAAGTTACAGGGGGGACTGAAGCTTTCTTT | CASSQVTGGTEAFF
TRBJ1-6 | - | TRBV12-3/TRBV12-4 | - | TGTGCCAGCAGTTTAGCGACAGATTCACCCCTCCACTTT | CASSLATDSPLHF
TRBJ2-3 | - | TRBV6-5 | - | TGTGCCAGCAGTTACGGTGGCGGAAAGGGCACAGATACGCAGTATTTT | CASSYGGGKGTDTQYF
TRBJ2-7 | - | TRBV6-5 | - | TGTGCCAGCAGTTACAGCTCCTGGGCTTACGAGCAGTACTTC | CASSYSSWAYEQYF
TRBJ2-1 | - | TRBV11-2 | TRBD1 | TGTGCCAGCAGCTTCTGGCAGGGGGCGGACAATGAGCAGTTCTTC | CASSFWQGADNEQFF
TRBJ2-2 | - | TRBV7-2 | TRBD2 | TGTGCCAGCAGCCTATCCGGGACTAAAGGCGCCGGGGAGCTGTTTTTT | CASSLSGTKGAGELFF
TRBJ2-2 | many | TRBV15 | TRBD2 | TGTGCCACCAGCAGAGATCTACTAGCGGTGGAGGGCGGGGAGCTGTTTTTT | CATSRDLLAVEGGELFF
TRBJ1-4 | few | TRBV27 | TRBD1 | TGTGCCAGCAGTTTACAAGGGGGCTTTAATGAAAAACTGTTTTTT | CASSLQGGFNEKLFF
TRBJ2-7 | - | TRBV27 | TRBD1 | TGTGCCAGCAGTCCTTGGGACAGTCCCTACGAGCAGTACTTC | CASSPWDSPYEQYF
TRBJ2-2 | - | TRBV7-3 | - | TGTGCCAGCAGCTTAAGGCCGCCGGCACGCGCGAACACCGGGGAGCTGTTTTTT | CASSLRPPARANTGELFF
TRBJ2-3 | - | TRBV24-1 | TRBD2 | TGTGCCACCAGAGGGACTAGCGGGAGAGAAGATACGCAGTATTTT | CATRGTSGREDTQYF
TRBJ2-3 | - | TRBV19 | - | TGTGCCAGTACCAGTACAGATACGCAGTATTTT | CASTSTDTQYF
TRBJ2-7 | many | TRBV18 | TRBD2 | TGTGCCAGCTCACCCGTCGGAGCGGGAGTCGGCTCCTACGAGCAGTACTTC | CASSPVGAGVGSYEQYF
TRBJ1-5 | - | TRBV1 | - | TGCACCAGCAGCCAAGAGGTGGAGGGCCAGCCCCAGCATTTT | CTSSQEVEGQPQHF
TRBJ2-7 | - | TRBV7-9 | TRBD1 | TGTGCCAGCAGCCCGGGACAGGGGAAGGTGCAGTACTTC | CASSPGQGKVQYF
TRBJ1-2 | few | TRBV4-3 | - | TGCGCCAGCAGCCAAGATCAGGGGAACTATGGCTACACCTTC | CASSQDQGNYGYTF
TRBJ2-1 | - | TRBV6-1 | TRBD2 | TGTGCCAGCAGTGAATGGGGCGGGAGCCACAATGAGCAGTTCTTC | CASSEWGGSHNEQFF
TRBJ2-7 | - | TRBV2 | - | TGTGCCAGCAGTGCAGACGCCGAGCAGTACTTC | CASSADAEQYF
TRBJ1-3 | - | TRBV18 | TRBD1 | TGTGCCAGCTCACCAAATACAGGGGTGTATGGAAACACCATATATTTT | CASSPNTGVYGNTIYF
TRBJ2-5 | once | TRBV7-2 | TRBD2 | TGTGCCAGCAGCTTAGCGTACAGCGGGGGCCAAGAGACCCAGTACTTC | CASSLAYSGGQETQYF
TRBJ1-5 | - | TRBV9 | - | TGTGCCAGCAGCACCACCCCGGGGGACCGACAAAACCAGCATTTT | CASSTTPGDRQNQHF
TRBJ1-3 | once | TRBV25-1 | - | TGTGCCAGCACCACACCAGGGAGCTCTGGAAACACCATATATTTT | CASTTPGSSGNTIYF
TRBJ2-5 | - | TRBV5-1 | TRBD2 | TGCGCCAGCAGCTTGGTGGCGGGGGGTTACCAAGAGACCCAGTACTTC | CASSLVAGGYQETQYF
TRBJ2-6 | - | TRBV5-1 | - | TGCGCCAGCAGCTTGGATTGGGAGTACTCTGGGGCCAACGTCCTGACTTTC | CASSLDWEYSGANVLTF
TRBJ2-1 | - | TRBV12-1 | - | TGTGCCAGCAGCTGGGGGGACAGGGAGATATACAATGAGCAGTTCTTC | CASSWGDREIYNEQFF
TRBJ2-5 | - | TRBV10-3 | - | TGTGCCATCAGTGAGTCGACTACCACAGAGACCCAGTACTTC | CAISESTTTETQYF
TRBJ1-2 | - | TRBV6-6 | - | TGTGCCAGCATTCCGATTGGGGGGGACTATGGCTACACCTTC | CASIPIGGDYGYTF
TRBJ2-1 | many | TRBV9 | - | TGTGCCAGCAGCCCCGGCGGTGGCTATGGGGGCGATGAGCAGTTCTTC | CASSPGGGYGGDEQFF
TRBJ1-2 | - | TRBV27 | - | TGTGCCAGCAGTTCCCACACAGGGACGCGCGGCTACACCTTC | CASSSHTGTRGYTF
TRBJ2-5 | few | TRBV7-9 | - | TGTGCCAGCAGCACCGGGTTAGAAGAGACCCAGTACTTC | CASSTGLEETQYF